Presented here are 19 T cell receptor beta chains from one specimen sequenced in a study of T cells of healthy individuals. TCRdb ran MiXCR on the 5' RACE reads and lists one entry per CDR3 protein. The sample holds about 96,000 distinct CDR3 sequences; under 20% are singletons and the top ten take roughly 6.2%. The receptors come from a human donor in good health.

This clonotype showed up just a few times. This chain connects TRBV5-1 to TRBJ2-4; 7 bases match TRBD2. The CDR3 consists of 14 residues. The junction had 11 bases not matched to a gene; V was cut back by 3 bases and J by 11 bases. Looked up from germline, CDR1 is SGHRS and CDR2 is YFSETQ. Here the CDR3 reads CASSSGGVSRLQYF. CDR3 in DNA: TGCGCCAGCAGCTCGGGAGGTGTCAGCAGGCTTCAGTACTTC.

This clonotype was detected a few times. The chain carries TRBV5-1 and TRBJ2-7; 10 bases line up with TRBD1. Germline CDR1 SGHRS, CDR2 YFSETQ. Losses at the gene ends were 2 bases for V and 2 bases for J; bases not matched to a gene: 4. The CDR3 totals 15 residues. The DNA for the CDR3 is TGCGCCAGCAGCTTCGCCGGACAGGGGGCCTACGAGCAGTACTTC. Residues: CASSFAGQGAYEQYF.

The CDR3, as DNA: TGTGCCAGCAGCTTTTTTAATGGGGCCTACGAGCAGTACTTC. Translating it yields CASSFFNGAYEQYF. The genes are TRBV5-6 and TRBJ2-7; D unclear. Looked up from germline, CDR1 is SGHDT and CDR2 is YYEEEE. The CDR3 covers 14 residues. V lost 2 bases and J lost 2, with 11 bases in between.

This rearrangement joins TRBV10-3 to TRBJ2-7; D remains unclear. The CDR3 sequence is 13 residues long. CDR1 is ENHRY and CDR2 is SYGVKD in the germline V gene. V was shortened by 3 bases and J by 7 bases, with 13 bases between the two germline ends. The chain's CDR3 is CAISEPDLSEQYF. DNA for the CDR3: TGTGCCATCAGTGAACCAGACCTCAGTGAGCAGTACTTC.

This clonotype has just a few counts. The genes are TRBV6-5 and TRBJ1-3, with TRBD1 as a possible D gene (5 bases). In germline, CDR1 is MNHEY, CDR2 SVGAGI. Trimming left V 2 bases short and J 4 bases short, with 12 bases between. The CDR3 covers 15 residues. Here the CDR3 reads CASSYIGAPGNTIYF. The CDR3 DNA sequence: TGTGCCAGCAGTTACATCGGGGCGCCAGGAAACACCATATATTTT.

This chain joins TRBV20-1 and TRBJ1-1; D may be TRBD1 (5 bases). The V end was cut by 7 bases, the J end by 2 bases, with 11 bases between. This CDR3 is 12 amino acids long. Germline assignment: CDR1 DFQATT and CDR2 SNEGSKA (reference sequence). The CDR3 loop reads CSVDRTNTEAFF. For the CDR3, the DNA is TGCAGTGTTGACAGAACAAACACTGAAGCTTTCTTT.

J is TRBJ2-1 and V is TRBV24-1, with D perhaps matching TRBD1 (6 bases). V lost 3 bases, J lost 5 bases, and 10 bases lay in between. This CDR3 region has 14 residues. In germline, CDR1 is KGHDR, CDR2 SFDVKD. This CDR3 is CATSDPGQNNEQFF. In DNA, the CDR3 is TGTGCCACCAGTGATCCTGGACAGAACAATGAGCAGTTCTTC.

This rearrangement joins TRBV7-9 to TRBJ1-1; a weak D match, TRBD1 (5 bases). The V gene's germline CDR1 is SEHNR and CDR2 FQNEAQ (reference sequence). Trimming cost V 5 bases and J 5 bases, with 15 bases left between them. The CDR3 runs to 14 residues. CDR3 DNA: TGTGCCAGCAGCACGCCGAGGGGCCTTACTGAAGCTTTCTTT. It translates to CASSTPRGLTEAFF.

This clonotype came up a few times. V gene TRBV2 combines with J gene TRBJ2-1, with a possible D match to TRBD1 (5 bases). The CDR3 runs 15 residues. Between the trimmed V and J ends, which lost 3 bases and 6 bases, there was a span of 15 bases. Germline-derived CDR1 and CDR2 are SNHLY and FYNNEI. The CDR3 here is CASSEMAGWANEQFF. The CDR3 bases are TGTGCCAGCAGTGAGATGGCAGGGTGGGCCAATGAGCAGTTCTTC.

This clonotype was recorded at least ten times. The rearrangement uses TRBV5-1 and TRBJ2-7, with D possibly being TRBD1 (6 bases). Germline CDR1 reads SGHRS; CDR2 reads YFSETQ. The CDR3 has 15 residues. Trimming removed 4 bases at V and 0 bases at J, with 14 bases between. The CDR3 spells CASSLGQPSSYEQYF. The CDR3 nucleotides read TGCGCCAGCAGCCTGGGACAACCGTCCTCCTACGAGCAGTACTTC.

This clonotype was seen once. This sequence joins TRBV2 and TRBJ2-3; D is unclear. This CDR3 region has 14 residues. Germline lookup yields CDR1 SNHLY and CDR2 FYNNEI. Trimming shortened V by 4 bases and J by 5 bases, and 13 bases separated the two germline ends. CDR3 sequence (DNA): TGTGCCAGCAGTGGTGACCTTTCCCAAGATACGCAGTATTTT. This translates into CASSGDLSQDTQYF.

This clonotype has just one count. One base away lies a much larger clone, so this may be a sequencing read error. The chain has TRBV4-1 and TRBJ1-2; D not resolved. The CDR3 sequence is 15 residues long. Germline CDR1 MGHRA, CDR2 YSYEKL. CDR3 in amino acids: CTSSPVAGEDYGYTF. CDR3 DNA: TGCACCAGCAGCCCCGTCGCAGGCGAGGACTATGGCTACACCTTC.

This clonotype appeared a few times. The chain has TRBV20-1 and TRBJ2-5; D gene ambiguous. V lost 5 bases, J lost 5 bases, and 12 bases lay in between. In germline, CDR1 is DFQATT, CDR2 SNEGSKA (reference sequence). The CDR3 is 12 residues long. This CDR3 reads CSAPIADETQYF. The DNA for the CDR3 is TGCAGTGCTCCGATAGCAGACGAGACCCAGTACTTC.

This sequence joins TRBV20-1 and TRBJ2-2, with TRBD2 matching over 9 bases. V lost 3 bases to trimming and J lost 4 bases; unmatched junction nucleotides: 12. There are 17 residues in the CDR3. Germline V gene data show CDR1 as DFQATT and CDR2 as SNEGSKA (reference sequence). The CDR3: CSARGLAGKTSTGELFF. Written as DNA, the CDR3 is TGCAGTGCTAGGGGGCTAGCGGGAAAGACGAGCACCGGGGAGCTGTTTTTT.

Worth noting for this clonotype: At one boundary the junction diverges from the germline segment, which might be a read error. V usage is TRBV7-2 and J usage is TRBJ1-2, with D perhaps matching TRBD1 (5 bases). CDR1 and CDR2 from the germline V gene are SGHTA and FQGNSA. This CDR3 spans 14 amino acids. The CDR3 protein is CASSLVDSSWGYNF. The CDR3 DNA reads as TGTGCCAGCAGCTTGGTTGACAGTTCGTGGGGCTACAACTTC.

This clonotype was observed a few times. CDR3 bases: TGCGCCAGCAGCCCCAGGCTAGCGAGCAACACAGATACGCAGTATTTT. Its translation is CASSPRLASNTDTQYF. The rearrangement uses TRBV5-1 and TRBJ2-3, with D perhaps matching TRBD2 (6 bases). Germline V gene lookup returns CDR1 SGHRS and CDR2 YFSETQ. The V end was cut by 4 bases, the J end by 2 bases, with 17 bases between. This CDR3 is 16 amino acids long.

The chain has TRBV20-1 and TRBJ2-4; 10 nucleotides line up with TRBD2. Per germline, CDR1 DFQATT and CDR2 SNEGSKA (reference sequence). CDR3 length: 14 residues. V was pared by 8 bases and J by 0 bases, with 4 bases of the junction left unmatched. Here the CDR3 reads CSFIAGGAKNIQYF. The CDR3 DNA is TGCAGTTTTATAGCGGGAGGAGCCAAAAACATTCAGTACTTC.

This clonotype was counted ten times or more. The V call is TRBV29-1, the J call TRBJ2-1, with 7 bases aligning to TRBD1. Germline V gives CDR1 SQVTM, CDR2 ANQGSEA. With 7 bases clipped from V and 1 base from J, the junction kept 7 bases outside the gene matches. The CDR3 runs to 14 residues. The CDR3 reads CSARYRGSYNEQFF. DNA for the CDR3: TGCAGCGCTAGATACAGGGGTTCCTACAATGAGCAGTTCTTC.

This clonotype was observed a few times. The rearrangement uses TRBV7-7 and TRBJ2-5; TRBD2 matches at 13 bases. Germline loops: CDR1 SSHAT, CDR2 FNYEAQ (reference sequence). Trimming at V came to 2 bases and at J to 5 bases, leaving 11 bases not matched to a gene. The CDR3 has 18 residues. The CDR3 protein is CASSLSTSGRIQPETQYF. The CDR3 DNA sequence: TGTGCCAGCAGCTTATCGACTAGCGGGAGGATCCAGCCGGAGACCCAGTACTTC.